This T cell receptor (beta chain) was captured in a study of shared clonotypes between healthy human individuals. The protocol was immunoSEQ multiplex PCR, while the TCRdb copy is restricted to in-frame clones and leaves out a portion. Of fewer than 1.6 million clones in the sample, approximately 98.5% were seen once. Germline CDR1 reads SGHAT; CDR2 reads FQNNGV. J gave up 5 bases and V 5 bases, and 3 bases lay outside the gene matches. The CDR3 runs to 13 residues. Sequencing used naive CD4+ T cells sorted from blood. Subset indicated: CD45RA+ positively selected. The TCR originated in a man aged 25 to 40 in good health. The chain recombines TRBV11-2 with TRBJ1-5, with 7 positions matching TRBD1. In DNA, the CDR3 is TGTGCCAGCAGCGGTACAGGGGATCAGCCCCAGCATTTT. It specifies CASSGTGDQPQHF. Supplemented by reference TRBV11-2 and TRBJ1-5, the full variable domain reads EAGVAQSPRYKIIEKRQSVAFWCNPISGHATLYWYQQILGQGPKLLIQFQNNGVVDDSQLPKDRFSAERLKGVDSTLKIQPAKLEDSAVYLCASSGTGDQPQHFGDGTRLSIL.